This TCR beta chain comes out of a study of neurological immune-mediated disorders. With V trimmed by 7 bases and J by 1 base, 7 bases remained unmatched. Germline CDR1 SGHRS, CDR2 YFSETQ. The CDR3 consists of 15 residues. cDNA was made by 5'RACE with 10-nucleotide random UMIs. TCRdb re-analysed the 5' RACE reads in MiXCR, keeping a single row per CDR3 protein. The profile shows approximately 82,000 distinct CDR3 sequences, over 12% of them singletons. This clonotype was counted ten times or more. Specimen: PBMCs. The chain is built from TRBV5-1 and TRBJ2-3; 9 bases are shared with TRBD2. The sequence came from a woman between 45 and 65 years old in good health. The DNA for the CDR3 is TGCGCCAGCCTACCTCGCGGGGGGGGCACAGATACGCAGTATTTT. Translation gives CASLPRGGGTDTQYF.